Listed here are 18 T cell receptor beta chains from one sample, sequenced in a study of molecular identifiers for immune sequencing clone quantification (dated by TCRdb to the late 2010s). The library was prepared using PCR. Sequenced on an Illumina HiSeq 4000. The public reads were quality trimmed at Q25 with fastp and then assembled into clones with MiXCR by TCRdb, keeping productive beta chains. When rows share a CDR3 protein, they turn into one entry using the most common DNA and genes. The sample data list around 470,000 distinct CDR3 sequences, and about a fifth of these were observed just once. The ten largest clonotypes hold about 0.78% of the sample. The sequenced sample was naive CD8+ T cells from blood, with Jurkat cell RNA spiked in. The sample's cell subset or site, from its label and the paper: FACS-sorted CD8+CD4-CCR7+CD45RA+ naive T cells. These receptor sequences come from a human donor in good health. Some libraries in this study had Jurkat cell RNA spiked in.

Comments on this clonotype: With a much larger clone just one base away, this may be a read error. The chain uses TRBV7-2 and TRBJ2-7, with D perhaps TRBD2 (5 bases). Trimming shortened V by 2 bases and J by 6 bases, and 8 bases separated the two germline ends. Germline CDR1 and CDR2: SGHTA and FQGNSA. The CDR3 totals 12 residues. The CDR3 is CASSLFTSEQYF. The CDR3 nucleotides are TGTGCCAGCAGCTTATTTACTAGCGAGCAGTACTTC.

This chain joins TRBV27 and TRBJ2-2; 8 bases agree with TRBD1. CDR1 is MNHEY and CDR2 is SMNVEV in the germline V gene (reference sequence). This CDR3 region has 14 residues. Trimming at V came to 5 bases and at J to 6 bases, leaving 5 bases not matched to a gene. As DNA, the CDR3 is TGTGCCAGCAGTGAACCACAGGGGGCCGGGGAGCTGTTTTTT. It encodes CASSEPQGAGELFF.

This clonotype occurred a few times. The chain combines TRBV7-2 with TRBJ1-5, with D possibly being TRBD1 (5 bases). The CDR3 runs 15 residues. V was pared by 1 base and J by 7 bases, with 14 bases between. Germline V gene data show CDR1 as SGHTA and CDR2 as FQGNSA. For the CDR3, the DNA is TGTGCCAGCAGCTTAGACCATGGGGCCCACCAGCCCCAGCATTTT. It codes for CASSLDHGAHQPQHF.

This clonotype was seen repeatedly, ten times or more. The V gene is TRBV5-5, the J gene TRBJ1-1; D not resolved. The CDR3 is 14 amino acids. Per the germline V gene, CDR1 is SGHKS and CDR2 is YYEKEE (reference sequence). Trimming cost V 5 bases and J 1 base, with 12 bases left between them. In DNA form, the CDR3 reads TGTGCCAGCAGTTTGTATGGCCAGAACACTGAAGCTTTCTTT. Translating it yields CASSLYGQNTEAFF.

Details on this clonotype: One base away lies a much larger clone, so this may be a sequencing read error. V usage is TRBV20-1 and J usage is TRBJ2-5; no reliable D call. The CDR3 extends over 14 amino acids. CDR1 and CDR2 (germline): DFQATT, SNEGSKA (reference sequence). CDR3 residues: CSARDGRYQETQHF. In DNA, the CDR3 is TGCAGTGCTAGAGATGGCAGGTACCAAGAGACCCAGCACTTC.

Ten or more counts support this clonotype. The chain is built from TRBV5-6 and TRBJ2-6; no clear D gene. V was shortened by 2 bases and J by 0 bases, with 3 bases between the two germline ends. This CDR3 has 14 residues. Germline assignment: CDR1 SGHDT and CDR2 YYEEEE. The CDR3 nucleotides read TGTGCCAGCAGCTTCGGCTCTGGGGCCAACGTCCTGACTTTC. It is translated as CASSFGSGANVLTF.

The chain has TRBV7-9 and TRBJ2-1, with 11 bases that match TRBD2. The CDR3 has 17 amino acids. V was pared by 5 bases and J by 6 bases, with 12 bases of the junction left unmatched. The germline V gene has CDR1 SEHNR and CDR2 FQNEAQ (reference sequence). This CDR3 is CASSPLAGGRLINEQFF. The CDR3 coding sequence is TGTGCCAGCAGCCCTCTAGCGGGAGGCCGTCTTATCAATGAGCAGTTCTTC.

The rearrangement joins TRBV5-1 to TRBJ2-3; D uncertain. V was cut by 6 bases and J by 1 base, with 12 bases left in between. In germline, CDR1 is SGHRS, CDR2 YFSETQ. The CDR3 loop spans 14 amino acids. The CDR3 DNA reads TGCGCCAGCACCGAGGAGCAGGGCACAGATACGCAGTATTTT. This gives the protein CASTEEQGTDTQYF.

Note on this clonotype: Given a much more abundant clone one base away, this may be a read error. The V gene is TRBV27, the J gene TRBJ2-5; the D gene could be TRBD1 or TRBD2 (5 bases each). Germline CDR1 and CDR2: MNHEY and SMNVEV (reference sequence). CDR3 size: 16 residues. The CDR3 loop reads CASSLQGVFAQGTQYF. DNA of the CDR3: TGTGCCAGCAGTTTGCAGGGAGTCTTTGCCCAAGGGACCCAGTACTTC.

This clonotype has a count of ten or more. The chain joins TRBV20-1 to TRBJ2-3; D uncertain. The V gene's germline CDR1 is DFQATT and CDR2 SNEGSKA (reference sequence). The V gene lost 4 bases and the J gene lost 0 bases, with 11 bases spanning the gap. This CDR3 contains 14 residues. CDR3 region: CSAIPLSSTDTQYF. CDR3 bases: TGCAGTGCTATACCTCTATCTAGCACAGATACGCAGTATTTT.

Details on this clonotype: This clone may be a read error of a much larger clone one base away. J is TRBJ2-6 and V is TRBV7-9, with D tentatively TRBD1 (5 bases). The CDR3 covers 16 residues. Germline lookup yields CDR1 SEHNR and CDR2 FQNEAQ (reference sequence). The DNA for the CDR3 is TGTGCCAGCAGCCCCCTTATGGGCTCTGGGGCCAACGCCCTGACTTTC. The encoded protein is CASSPLMGSGANALTF. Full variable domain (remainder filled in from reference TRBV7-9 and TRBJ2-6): DTGVSQNPRHKITKRGQNVTFRCDPISEHNRLYWYRQTLGQGPEFLTYFQNEAQLEKSRLLSDRFSAERPKGSFSTLEIQRTEQGDSAMYLCASSPLMGSGANALTFGAGSRLTVL.

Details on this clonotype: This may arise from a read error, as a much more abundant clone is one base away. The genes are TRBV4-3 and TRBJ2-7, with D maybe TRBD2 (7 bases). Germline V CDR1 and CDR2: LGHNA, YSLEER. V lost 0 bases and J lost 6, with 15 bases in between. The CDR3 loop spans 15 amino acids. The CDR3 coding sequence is TGCGCCAGCAGCCAAGATAAGGGGGGGCTGGGCGAGCAGTACTTC. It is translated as CASSQDKGGLGEQYF.

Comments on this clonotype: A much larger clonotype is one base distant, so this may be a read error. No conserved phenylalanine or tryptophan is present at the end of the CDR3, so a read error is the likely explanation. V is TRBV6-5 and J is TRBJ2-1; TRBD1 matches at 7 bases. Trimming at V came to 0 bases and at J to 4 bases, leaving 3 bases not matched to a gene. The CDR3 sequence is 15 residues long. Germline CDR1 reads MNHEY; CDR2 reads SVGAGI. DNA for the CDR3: TGTGCCAGCAGTTACTCGGACAGGCCGTACAATGAGCAGTTCCTC. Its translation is CASSYSDRPYNEQFL.

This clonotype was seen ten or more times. CDR3 bases: TGTGCCAGCAGTGAAGGCCGAGGGGGCAGGTACGAGCAGTACTTC. This encodes CASSEGRGGRYEQYF. The chain joins TRBV25-1 to TRBJ2-7; 7 bases line up with TRBD1. The CDR3 runs to 15 residues. Germline V gene lookup returns CDR1 MGHDK and CDR2 SYGVNS. V lost 2 bases to trimming and J lost 4 bases; unmatched junction nucleotides: 8.

The CDR3: CASSPRTSGEYEQYF. The DNA of the CDR3 is TGCGCCAGCAGCCCGAGGACTAGCGGGGAGTACGAGCAGTACTTC. This chain uses TRBV5-1 with TRBJ2-7; 12 positions match TRBD2. V was clipped by 4 bases and J by 4 bases; unmatched bases: 6. This CDR3 is built from 15 residues. CDR1 and CDR2 (germline): SGHRS, YFSETQ.

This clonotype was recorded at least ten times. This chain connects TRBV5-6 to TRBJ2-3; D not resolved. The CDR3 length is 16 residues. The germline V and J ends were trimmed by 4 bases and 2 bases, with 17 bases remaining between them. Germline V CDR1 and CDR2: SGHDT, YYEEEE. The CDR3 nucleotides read TGTGCCAGCAGCCCCACCCCGGACGCCTCCACAGATACGCAGTATTTT. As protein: CASSPTPDASTDTQYF.

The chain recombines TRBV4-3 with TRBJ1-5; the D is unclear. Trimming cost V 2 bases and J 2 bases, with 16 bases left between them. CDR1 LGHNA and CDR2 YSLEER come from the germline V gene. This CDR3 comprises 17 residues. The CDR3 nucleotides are TGCGCCAGCAGCCAAAGCCTGGAAGGGCTGGGCAATCAGCCCCAGCATTTT. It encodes CASSQSLEGLGNQPQHF.

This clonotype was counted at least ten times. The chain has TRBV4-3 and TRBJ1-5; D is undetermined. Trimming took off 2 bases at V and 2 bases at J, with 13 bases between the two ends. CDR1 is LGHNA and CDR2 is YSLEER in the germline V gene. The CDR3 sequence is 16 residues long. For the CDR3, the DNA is TGCGCCAGCAGCCAACGAACGGGTCGGCGCAATCAGCCCCAGCATTTT. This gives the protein CASSQRTGRRNQPQHF.